This note documents a single T cell receptor (beta chain) sequence. Its specificity is unknown. The record originates from a study of cytomegalovirus exposure and HLA in healthy donors. General study points: The authors later linked a missense DCLRE1C variant to TCR beta V- and J-gene trimming.

The ends lost 4 bases at V and 6 bases at J; junction bases unmatched: 6. CDR3 length: 14 residues. Germline lookup yields CDR1 SGHRS and CDR2 YFSETQ. PCR primers comprised 60 Vbeta and 13 Jbeta primers. Some clones are missing from TCRdb's copy, which holds only in-frame ones; the method was immunoSEQ multiplex PCR. Of some 120,000 clones listed, over 70% are singletons. Sequencing was carried out using PBMCs. The receptor was derived from a man in his late teens or twenties in good health and CMV-seropositive. V gene TRBV5-1 combines with J gene TRBJ1-1; TRBD1 agrees at 10 bases. This chain's CDR3 is CASSIGTGEAEAFF. CDR3 nucleotides: TGCGCCAGCAGCATCGGGACAGGGGAAGCTGAAGCTTTCTTT. Based on the CDR3 plus reference TRBV5-1 and TRBJ1-1, the full variable domain is KAGVTQTPRYLIKTRGQQVTLSCSPISGHRSVSWYQQTPGQGLQFLFEYFSETQRNKGNFPGRFSGRQFSNSRSEMNVSTLELGDSALYLCASSIGTGEAEAFFGQGTRLTVV.